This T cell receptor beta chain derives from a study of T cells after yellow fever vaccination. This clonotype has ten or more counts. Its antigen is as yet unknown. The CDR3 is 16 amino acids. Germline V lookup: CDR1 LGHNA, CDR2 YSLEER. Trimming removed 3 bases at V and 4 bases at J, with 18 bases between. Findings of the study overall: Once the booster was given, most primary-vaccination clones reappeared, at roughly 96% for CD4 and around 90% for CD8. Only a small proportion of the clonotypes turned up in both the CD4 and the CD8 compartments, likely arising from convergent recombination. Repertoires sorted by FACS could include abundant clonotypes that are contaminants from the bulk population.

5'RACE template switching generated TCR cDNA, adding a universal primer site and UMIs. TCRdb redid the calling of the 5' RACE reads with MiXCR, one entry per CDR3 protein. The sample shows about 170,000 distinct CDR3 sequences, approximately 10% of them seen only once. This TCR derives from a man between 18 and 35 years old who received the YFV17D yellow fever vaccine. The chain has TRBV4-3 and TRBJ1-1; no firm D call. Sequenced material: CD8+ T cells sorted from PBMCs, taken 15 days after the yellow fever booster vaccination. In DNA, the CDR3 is TGCGCCAGCAGCCATGCGGCTTTTGGCCCCATCACTGAAGCTTTCTTT. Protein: CASSHAAFGPITEAFF.